The clone carrying this T cell receptor (beta chain) showed up just a few times. The antigen is not known. TCRdb itself ran the RT-PCR reads through MiXCR, one entry per CDR3 protein. The table records about 500,000 distinct CDR3 sequences, 10% to 15% of them present only once. The sample belongs to a study of response to subunit inactivated influenza vaccine. V lost 3 bases and J lost 0, with 9 bases in between. Germline V gene data show CDR1 as KGHSH and CDR2 as LQKENI. The CDR3 length is 14 residues. General study results and limits: Every seasonal influenza vaccination brings in few new T cells, the authors suggested.

This sequence was found in a man aged 50 to 60 who received an inactivated influenza vaccine. The chain employs TRBV18 and TRBJ2-7; D is unclear. The starting material was PBMCs from blood, obtained roughly 47 days after vaccination. The CDR3, as DNA: TGTGCCAGCTCACCGGACCTTAGCTCCTACGAGCAGTACTTC. Translated, it gives CASSPDLSSYEQYF.